Listed here are 6 T cell receptor delta chains from one sample, sequenced in a study of gamma-delta chains in newborns, infants, children (dated by TCRdb to between 2019 and 2020). The sequencing machine was an Illumina MiSeq. TCRdb reanalyzed the public reads with the CATT caller, and identical DNA sequences were merged afterwards. This sample lists over 2,000 delta-chain clones; 6.5% to 8% were detected once. Roughly 13% of the sample lies in the top ten. The sequenced material came from blood. Every receptor here comes from a child who was a newborn, infant or young child, either healthy, febrile or measles-vaccinated (not recorded which).

As to this clone: With a far larger clone one base away, a read error is the likely cause. Other nucleotide sequences from this sample produce the same CDR3. The rearrangement joins TRDV2 to TRDJ2; 7 bases fit TRDD2. V gave up 3 bases and J gave up 5 bases; unmatched junction bases: 14. This CDR3 comprises 17 residues. Germline V gene lookup returns CDR1 GEAIGNYY and CDR2 EKD. CDR3 loop: CACDGVGPSFLTAQLFF. CDR3 bases: TGTGCCTGTGACGGCGTTGGCCCTTCCTTTTTAACAGCACAACTCTTCTTT.

As for this clone: This likely came from a read error, as a far larger clone is one base away. The V and J genes are TRDV2 and TRDJ3; 12 bases align to TRDD3. Germline V gene data show CDR1 as GEAIGNYY and CDR2 as EKD. The CDR3 length is 22 residues. The CDR3 DNA sequence: TGTGCCTGTGACCATGTCATTACTGGGGGATACAACTTTCGCTGGGACACCCGACAGACGTTTTTC. Amino acid sequence: CACDHVITGGYNFRWDTRQTFF.

This clone was seen a handful of times. TCRdb assigns this DNA the protein of a much larger clone, which departs from its translation at residue 13; this likely reflects a read error, and the protein shown comes from translating the DNA. The J gene is TRDJ3, the V gene TRDV2; D may be TRDD3 (5 bases). CDR1 and CDR2 from the germline V gene are GEAIGNYY and EKD. This CDR3 comprises 18 residues. The DNA for the CDR3 is TGTGCCTGTGACACCGTGGGGTCAAGCTCCTGGGACATCCGACAGATGTTTTTC. Translating it yields CACDTVGSSSWDIRQMFF.

Turning to this clone: A far larger clone is one base from this, pointing to a likely read error. J is TRDJ3 and V is TRDV2; 13 nucleotides agree with TRDD3. The CDR3 has 21 residues. The V gene's germline CDR1 is GEAIGNYY and CDR2 EKD. CDR3 region: CARDPIPVTGGYGEGTRQMFF. The CDR3 DNA sequence: TGTGCCCGTGATCCCATTCCAGTTACTGGGGGATACGGAGAGGGGACCCGACAGATGTTTTTC.

With regard to this clone: A far larger clone lies a single base away; this is likely a read error. This chain joins TRDV2 and TRDJ2; TRDD2 matches at 7 bases. The CDR3 runs 17 residues. Germline loops: CDR1 GEAIGNYY, CDR2 EKD. CDR3 loop: CACDGVGPSFLTSQLFF. In nucleotides, the CDR3 is TGTGCCTGTGACGGCGTTGGCCCTTCCTTTTTGACATCACAACTCTTCTTT.

Comments on this clone: Since a much larger clone is just one base distant, this may be a read error. The chain couples TRDV1 to TRDJ1; TRDD3 matches at 12 bases. The CDR3 is 24 residues long. CDR1 TSWWSYY and CDR2 QGS come from the germline V gene. CDR3 DNA sequence: TGTGCTCTTGGGGAACGGCCTCAGGGGCACCCACTAGCTGGGGGATACGCGAGGAGCTTTAAACCCATCTTT. This sequence encodes CALGERPQGHPLAGGYARSFKPIF.